These 11 T cell receptor beta chains came from one sample sequenced in a study of T-cell memory formation after mild COVID-19. TCRdb redid the calling of the 5' RACE reads with MiXCR, one entry per CDR3 protein. The profile shows approximately 230,000 distinct CDR3 sequences, over 15% of them singletons. Sequenced: PBMCs or a T cell subset sorted from them (not recorded which). The receptors derive from a man between 18 and 35 years old who had mild COVID-19 (a few samples of this study predate the infection). Cell type and time point are not known.

This CDR3 is CASSNRERGSSYEQYV. DNA of the CDR3: TGTGCCAGCAGCAACCGGGAGCGGGGGAGCTCCTACGAGCAGTACGTC. The J gene is TRBJ2-7, the V gene TRBV21-1; TRBD1 reflects the table's D call only, with no check against the DNA. TRBV21-1 is recorded as a pseudogene. The CDR3 is 16 residues long.

In this sample, this clonotype turned up a few times. The chain combines TRBV20-1 with TRBJ2-3, with no clear D. The CDR3 loop spans 11 amino acids. Trimming pared 2 bases from V and 9 bases from J, leaving 9 bases between. The V gene's germline CDR1 is DFQATT and CDR2 SNEGSKA (reference sequence). The CDR3: CSARTGATQYF. The DNA of the CDR3 is TGCAGTGCTAGAACTGGAGCCACGCAGTATTTT.

This chain connects TRBV12-3 or TRBV12-4 to TRBJ1-1; a weak D match, TRBD1 (6 bases). The CDR3 has 13 amino acids. The V and J ends lost 6 bases and 5 bases respectively, with 13 bases between them. CDR3 in amino acids: CASRLRGETEAFF. The CDR3, as DNA: TGTGCCAGCAGGCTGAGGGGGGAGACTGAAGCTTTCTTT.

The V and J genes are TRBV4-1 and TRBJ1-1; 7 nucleotides match TRBD1. CDR3 length: 18 residues. Germline assignment: CDR1 MGHRA and CDR2 YSYEKL. Unmatched junction bases numbered 15, after V lost 4 bases and J lost 1 base. The CDR3 region is CASSRRDRGLPPNTEAFF. In DNA, the CDR3 is TGCGCCAGCAGCCGCCGGGACAGAGGGCTCCCACCGAACACTGAAGCTTTCTTT.

The chain carries TRBV6-5 and TRBJ1-2, with D hard to call. Looked up from germline, CDR1 is MNHEY and CDR2 is SVGAGI. The CDR3 runs to 15 residues. Between the trimmed V and J ends, which lost 1 base and 4 bases, there was a span of 13 bases. The CDR3 loop is CASSYLSGKGYGYTF. Written as DNA, the CDR3 is TGTGCCAGCAGTTACTTGTCCGGGAAAGGCTATGGCTACACCTTC.

This clonotype appeared a few times. The genes are TRBV7-2 and TRBJ2-7; D not resolved. Per the germline V gene, CDR1 is SGHTA and CDR2 is FQGNSA. This CDR3 is 12 amino acids long. V was pared by 5 bases and J by 3 bases, with 8 bases between. CDR3 in amino acids: CASSISGYEQYF. The CDR3 coding sequence is TGTGCCAGCAGCATCTCGGGCTACGAGCAGTACTTC.

This clonotype was counted at least ten times. The CDR3 reads CASSLWGSNEKLFF. The CDR3 bases are TGTGCCAGCAGTTTATGGGGGTCTAATGAAAAACTGTTTTTT. The chain joins TRBV12-3 or TRBV12-4 to TRBJ1-4; D perhaps matches TRBD1 (5 bases). The ends were cut back, 2 bases at V and 3 bases at J, with 7 bases in the middle. The CDR3 runs to 14 residues.

This clonotype turned up a few times. J is TRBJ1-2 and V is TRBV4-3; a possible D gene is TRBD1 (5 bases). CDR3 length equals 15 residues. Germline lookup yields CDR1 LGHNA and CDR2 YSLEER. V was trimmed by 1 base and J by 4 bases, leaving 13 bases between them. CDR3 nucleotide sequence: TGCGCCAGCAGCCAAGCGCGCGCAGGGACCTATGGCTACACCTTC. Translation: CASSQARAGTYGYTF.

This clonotype was seen a few times. The chain joins TRBV6-5 to TRBJ1-5, with D possibly being TRBD1 (5 bases). Trimming cost V 2 bases and J 6 bases, with 11 bases left between them. CDR1 is MNHEY and CDR2 is SVGAGI in the germline V gene. The CDR3 spans 14 residues. CDR3 loop: CASSYRQGSQPQHF. The CDR3 coding sequence is TGTGCCAGCAGTTACCGGCAGGGCAGTCAGCCCCAGCATTTT.

This chain connects TRBV12-3 or TRBV12-4 to TRBJ1-4; weak D call: TRBD1 (6 bases). The ends were cut back, 2 bases at V and 5 bases at J, with 9 bases in the middle. The CDR3 extends over 14 amino acids. The CDR3 DNA sequence: TGTGCCAGCAGTTTATGGCAGGGGAATGAAAAACTGTTTTTT. It is translated as CASSLWQGNEKLFF.

The V gene is TRBV6-5, the J gene TRBJ2-1, with 8 nucleotides matching TRBD2. V shed 5 bases and J 10 bases; nucleotides not matched to a gene: 13. The CDR3 has 15 amino acids. Germline CDR1 and CDR2: MNHEY and SVGAGI. This CDR3 is CASSREGLGKREQFF. The CDR3 DNA reads TGTGCCAGCAGTAGAGAGGGACTAGGAAAGAGGGAGCAGTTCTTC.